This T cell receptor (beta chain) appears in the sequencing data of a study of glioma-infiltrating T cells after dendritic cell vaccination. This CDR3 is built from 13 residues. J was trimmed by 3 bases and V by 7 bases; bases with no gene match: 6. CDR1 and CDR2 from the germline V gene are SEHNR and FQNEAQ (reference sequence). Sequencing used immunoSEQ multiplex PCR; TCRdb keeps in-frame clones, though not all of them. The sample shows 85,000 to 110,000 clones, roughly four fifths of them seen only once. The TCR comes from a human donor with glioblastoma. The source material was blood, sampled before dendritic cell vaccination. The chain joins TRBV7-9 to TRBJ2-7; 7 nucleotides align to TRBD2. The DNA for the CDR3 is TGTGCCAGCAATTCGGCGGGGGACTACGAGCAGTACTTC. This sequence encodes CASNSAGDYEQYF.